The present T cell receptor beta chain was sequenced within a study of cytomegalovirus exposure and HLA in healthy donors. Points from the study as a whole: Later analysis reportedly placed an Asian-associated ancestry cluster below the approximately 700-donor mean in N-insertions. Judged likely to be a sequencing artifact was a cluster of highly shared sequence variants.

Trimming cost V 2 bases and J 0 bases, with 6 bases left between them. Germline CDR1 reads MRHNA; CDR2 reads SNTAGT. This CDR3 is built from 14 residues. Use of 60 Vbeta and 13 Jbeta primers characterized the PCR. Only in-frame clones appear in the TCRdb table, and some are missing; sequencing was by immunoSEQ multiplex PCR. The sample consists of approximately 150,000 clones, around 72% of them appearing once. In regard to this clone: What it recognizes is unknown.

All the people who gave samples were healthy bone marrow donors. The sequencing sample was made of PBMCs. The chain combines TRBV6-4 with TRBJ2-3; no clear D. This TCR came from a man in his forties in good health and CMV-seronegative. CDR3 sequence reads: CASSDGPSTDTQYF. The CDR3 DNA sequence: TGTGCCAGCAGTGACGGGCCTAGCACAGATACGCAGTATTTT.